The 21 T cell receptor beta chains presented below share a single source sample, sequenced in a study of blood T cells in healthy people across ages. For the second PCR, which ran for about 6 to 11 cycles, a sample-barcoded 5' primer and a J-beta primer mix were used. TCRdb reanalysed the 5' RACE reads using MiXCR and keeps one entry per CDR3 protein. Among about 1.8 million distinct CDR3 sequences, roughly 49% were seen once, and the ten largest hold around 2.1%. The sequencing sample was made of blood. All receptors come from a woman aged 40 to 55 in good health.

V usage is TRBV5-1 and J usage is TRBJ1-1; 7 positions match TRBD1. The CDR3 totals 16 residues. Trimming removed 3 bases from V and 1 base from J; junction bases left unmatched: 9. The germline gives CDR1 SGHRS, CDR2 YFSETQ. The CDR3 sequence is CASSSDRESWNTEAFF. The CDR3 DNA sequence: TGCGCCAGCAGCTCTGACAGGGAGTCTTGGAACACTGAAGCTTTCTTT.

This clonotype was picked up one time. V is TRBV10-3 and J is TRBJ1-1; D unclear. CDR1 ENHRY and CDR2 SYGVKD come from the germline V gene. Trimming took 2 bases from V and 0 from J, leaving 10 bases between them. The CDR3 is 15 residues long. CDR3 sequence reads: CAISEKVDLNTEAFF. The CDR3, as DNA: TGTGCCATCAGTGAGAAGGTAGACCTGAACACTGAAGCTTTCTTT.

The genes are TRBV13 and TRBJ1-5, with D possibly matching TRBD1 (5 bases). This CDR3 has 14 amino acids. Germline-derived CDR1 and CDR2 are PRHDT and FYEKMQ (reference sequence). With 6 bases removed from V and 4 bases from J, the gap between germline ends came to 13 bases. CDR3 coding DNA: TGTGCCAGCAGTACCCGGGACTTGAATCAGCCCCAGCATTTT. Translation: CASSTRDLNQPQHF.

This clonotype has a handful of counts. This sequence joins TRBV6-5 and TRBJ1-2; perhaps TRBD1 as D (5 bases). With 0 bases removed from V and 2 bases from J, the gap between germline ends came to 7 bases. The CDR3 is 14 amino acids. Germline V gene lookup returns CDR1 MNHEY and CDR2 SVGAGI. As DNA, the CDR3 is TGTGCCAGCAGTTACTCCGACAGAAACTATGGCTACACCTTC. Protein: CASSYSDRNYGYTF.

The rearrangement joins TRBV5-1 to TRBJ1-2; tentatively, D is TRBD1 (6 bases). This CDR3 spans 15 amino acids. CDR1 is SGHRS and CDR2 is YFSETQ in the germline V gene. With 4 bases removed from V and 4 bases from J, the gap between germline ends came to 17 bases. The chain's CDR3 is CASSDGQYESYGYTF. The CDR3, as DNA: TGCGCCAGCAGCGACGGACAGTACGAAAGCTATGGCTACACCTTC.

This chain connects TRBV6-2 or TRBV6-3 to TRBJ2-7; 9 bases match TRBD1. The CDR3 covers 15 residues. J gave up 3 bases and V 8 bases, and 11 bases lay outside the gene matches. The germline V gene encodes CDR1 MNHEY and CDR2 SVGEGT. The CDR3 reads CASGSGDREFYEQYF. DNA of the CDR3: TGTGCCAGCGGATCCGGGGACAGGGAATTCTACGAGCAGTACTTC.

Note on this clonotype: Germline is not matched at one junction end, which may reflect a read error. The CDR3 nucleotides read TGCGCCAGCAGCATAGGGACAGGGAACACTGTAGCTTTCTTT. Translated: CASSIGTGNTVAFF. The chain has TRBV5-1 and TRBJ1-1; 9 bases align to TRBD1. CDR1 is SGHRS and CDR2 is YFSETQ in the germline V gene. The CDR3 has 14 residues.

This sequence joins TRBV25-1 and TRBJ1-5; 9 bases are a match to TRBD1. The V segment lost 6 bases and the J segment 3 bases; nucleotides outside the gene matches: 3. Germline CDR1 and CDR2: MGHDK and SYGVNS. The CDR3 sequence is 14 residues long. The CDR3 here is CASRGQGANQPQHF. For the CDR3, the DNA is TGTGCCAGCAGGGGACAGGGTGCCAATCAGCCCCAGCATTTT. Using reference TRBV25-1 and TRBJ1-5 for the parts outside the CDR3, the full variable domain is EADIYQTPRYLVIGTGKKITLECSQTMGHDKMYWYQQDPGMELHLIHYSYGVNSTEKGDLSSESTVSRIRTEHFPLTLESARPSHTSQYLCASRGQGANQPQHFGDGTRLSIL.

This clonotype was counted only a few times. J is TRBJ2-1 and V is TRBV7-9; tentatively, D is TRBD2 (5 bases). CDR1 is SEHNR and CDR2 is FQNEAQ in the germline V gene (reference sequence). Trimming took off 1 base at V and 6 bases at J, with 13 bases between the two ends. The CDR3 contains 15 residues. CDR3 residues: CASSLDGYRGNEQFF. CDR3 nucleotide sequence: TGTGCCAGCAGCTTAGATGGGTATCGGGGCAATGAGCAGTTCTTC. Supplemented by reference TRBV7-9 and TRBJ2-1, the full variable domain reads DTGVSQNPRHKITKRGQNVTFRCDPISEHNRLYWYRQTLGQGPEFLTYFQNEAQLEKSRLLSDRFSAERPKGSFSTLEIQRTEQGDSAMYLCASSLDGYRGNEQFFGPGTRLTVL.

The sample holds a few counts of this clonotype. This chain joins TRBV7-2 and TRBJ1-2; D unclear. V dropped 11 bases and J dropped 6 bases, with 13 bases sitting between them. The CDR3 sequence is 11 residues long. Per the germline V gene, CDR1 is SGHTA and CDR2 is FQGNSA. CDR3 DNA sequence: TGTGCCGAACGGGAGAAGGATGGCTACACCTTC. Encoded protein: CAEREKDGYTF.

This sequence joins TRBV7-2 and TRBJ2-1, with 10 positions matching TRBD2. V trimming: 6 bases; J trimming: 5 bases; junction bases outside the gene matches: 13. CDR3 length: 17 residues. Per germline, CDR1 SGHTA and CDR2 FQGNSA. The CDR3 nucleotides are TGTGCCAGCAGTTTGGGGCCACTAGCGGGGATTAACAATGAGCAGTTCTTC. This codes for CASSLGPLAGINNEQFF.

V and J are TRBV18 and TRBJ2-1; 7 nucleotides align to TRBD2. The V segment lost 4 bases and the J segment 5 bases; nucleotides outside the gene matches: 8. The germline CDR1 and CDR2 sequences are KGHSH and LQKENI. There are 15 residues in the CDR3. The CDR3, as DNA: TGTGCCAGCTCACTAAGGACTAGAAATGACAATGAGCAGTTCTTC. Protein product: CASSLRTRNDNEQFF.

This rearrangement joins TRBV9 to TRBJ2-7, with TRBD1 matching over 9 bases. The J call may be incorrect, as the DNA end agrees better with TRBJ2-5. Looked up from germline, CDR1 is SGDLS and CDR2 is YYNGEE. This CDR3 has 15 residues. CDR3 region: CASSPTTGGTGTQYF. As DNA, the CDR3 is TGTGCCAGCAGCCCAACGACAGGGGGGACCGGGACCCAGTACTTC.

The CDR3 coding sequence is TGTGCTAGTGGTTCCAGGACAGGGGGACCCTACAATGAGCAGTTCTTC. This gives the protein CASGSRTGGPYNEQFF. The chain combines TRBV12-5 with TRBJ2-1, with TRBD1 matching 10 bases. The germline V gene has CDR1 LGHNT and CDR2 FRNRAP. The CDR3 is 16 residues long. With 4 bases clipped from V and 2 bases from J, the junction kept 5 bases outside the gene matches. The entire variable domain, with the rest obtained from reference TRBV12-5 and TRBJ2-1, is as follows: DARVTQTPRHKVTEMGQEVTMRCQPILGHNTVFWYRQTMMQGLELLAYFRNRAPLDDSGMPKDRFSAEMPDATLATLKIQPSEPRDSAVYFCASGSRTGGPYNEQFFGPGTRLTVL.

This clonotype appeared a few times. This chain connects TRBV27 to TRBJ2-7, with 16 bases lining up with TRBD2. Germline V gene sequence: CDR1 MNHEY, CDR2 SMNVEV (reference sequence). After removal of 0 bases from V and 2 bases from J, the junction contained 7 bases not matched to a gene. CDR3 length equals 19 residues. The CDR3 region has the DNA TGTGCCAGCAGTTTATCCCGGGGACTAGCGGGGGGGCACCCCTACGAGCAGTACTTC. It specifies CASSLSRGLAGGHPYEQYF.

The table lists this clonotype with a few counts. The rearrangement uses TRBV20-1 and TRBJ2-7; the D gene is possibly TRBD1 (5 bases). CDR1 and CDR2 (germline): DFQATT, SNEGSKA (reference sequence). Trimming stripped 4 bases from V and 5 bases from J, with 12 bases between. The CDR3 consists of 12 residues. CDR3 sequence: CSANSARDEQYF. CDR3 in DNA: TGCAGTGCTAACAGCGCCAGGGACGAGCAGTACTTC.

In this sample, this clonotype turned up once. V usage is TRBV7-2 and J usage is TRBJ1-4; no firm D call. The CDR3 runs 16 residues. Germline assignment: CDR1 SGHTA and CDR2 FQGNSA. The ends were cut back, 4 bases at V and 4 bases at J, with 16 bases in the middle. The CDR3 loop reads CASSSLQRRNNEKLFF. The CDR3 DNA follows: TGTGCCAGCAGCTCCCTACAGAGGAGGAATAATGAAAAACTGTTTTTT.

The V call is TRBV28, the J call TRBJ2-7; TRBD2 might be the D (6 bases). The CDR3 loop spans 13 amino acids. V was shortened by 3 bases and J by 6 bases, with 12 bases between the two germline ends. Germline CDR1 is MDHEN and CDR2 is SYDVKM. Here the CDR3 DNA reads TGTGCCAGCAGTTTTCGCGGGGTAAGCGAGCAGTACTTC. Translation gives CASSFRGVSEQYF.

This clonotype was observed a handful of times. CDR3 bases: TGTGCCAGCAGCTCCCCCGGGGTTCTTTATGGCTACACCTTC. This gives the protein CASSSPGVLYGYTF. The rearrangement joins TRBV7-9 to TRBJ1-2; D uncertain. In germline, CDR1 is SEHNR, CDR2 FQNEAQ (reference sequence). This CDR3 contains 14 residues. V was clipped by 4 bases and J by 5 bases, with 14 bases between them.

The genes are TRBV5-1 and TRBJ1-4, with D unclear. V lost 2 bases to trimming and J lost 4 bases, with 9 bases between them. The V gene's germline CDR1 is SGHRS and CDR2 YFSETQ. CDR3 length: 14 amino acids. The CDR3 bases are TGCGCCAGCAGCTTTGTGAGCTTTAATGAAAAACTGTTTTTT. This gives the protein CASSFVSFNEKLFF.

This sequence joins TRBV12-3 or TRBV12-4 and TRBJ2-7; D is undetermined. This CDR3 is 13 amino acids long. The V gene lost 11 bases and the J gene lost 2 bases, with 16 bases spanning the gap. Here the CDR3 DNA reads TGTGCCTCGGGTCTTGGCAGAGCCTACGAGCAGTACTTC. Protein: CASGLGRAYEQYF.